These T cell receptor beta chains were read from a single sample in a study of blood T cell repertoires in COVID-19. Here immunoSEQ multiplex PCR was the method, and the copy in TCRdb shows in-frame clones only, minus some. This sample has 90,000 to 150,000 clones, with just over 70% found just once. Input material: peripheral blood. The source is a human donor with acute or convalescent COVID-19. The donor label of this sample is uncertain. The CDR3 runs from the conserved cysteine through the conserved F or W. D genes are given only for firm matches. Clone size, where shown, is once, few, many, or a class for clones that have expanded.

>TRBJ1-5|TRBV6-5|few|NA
TGTGCCAGCACCCTCAGTAGCAATCAGCCCCAGCATTTT
CASTLSSNQPQHF
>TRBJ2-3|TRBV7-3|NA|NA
TGTGCCAGCAGCTTAAGTCCCGGCAGGGGTGCAGATACGCAGTATTTT
CASSLSPGRGADTQYF
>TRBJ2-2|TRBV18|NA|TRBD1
TGTGCCAGCTCACCACTACGACAGGGAGCCGGGGAGCTGTTTTTT
CASSPLRQGAGELFF
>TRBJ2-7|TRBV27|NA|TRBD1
TGTGCCAGCAGTTTATCGGGACAGTACTCCTACGAGCAGTACTTC
CASSLSGQYSYEQYF
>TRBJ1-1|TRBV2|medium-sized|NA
TGTGCCAGCAGGGCAACAATTTTGAACACTGAAGCTTTCTTT
CASRATILNTEAFF
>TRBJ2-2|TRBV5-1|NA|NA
TGCGCCAGCGTCCGGGAGACCGGGGAGCTGTTTTTT
CASVRETGELFF
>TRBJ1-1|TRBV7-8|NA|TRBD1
TGTGCCAGCAGCCCCCGGGACAGGGTGAACACTGAAGCTTTCTTT
CASSPRDRVNTEAFF
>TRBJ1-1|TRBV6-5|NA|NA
TGTGCCAGCAACGAACGCTGGGCCACAAACACTGAAGCTTTCTTT
CASNERWATNTEAFF
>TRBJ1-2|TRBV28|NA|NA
TGTGCCAGCAGCTCCAACAGGGTTGTCGGCTACACCTTC
CASSSNRVVGYTF
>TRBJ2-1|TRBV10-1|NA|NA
TGCGCCAGCAGTGGGACAGCGGGGAATGAGCAGTTCTTC
CASSGTAGNEQFF
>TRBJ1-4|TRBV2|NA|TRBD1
TGTGCCAGCCGGTTGCGGGGACCCGGGACAGGAAGGTCAACTAATGAAAAACTGTTTTTT
CASRLRGPGTGRSTNEKLFF
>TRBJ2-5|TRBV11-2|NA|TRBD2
TGTGCCAGCAGCATAAAGACTAGCGGGGGGCCCAACGTTCACTTC
CASSIKTSGGPNVHF
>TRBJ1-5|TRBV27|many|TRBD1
TGTGCCAGCAGTACCAACCGACAGGGTGGTCAGCCCCAGCATTTT
CASSTNRQGGQPQHF
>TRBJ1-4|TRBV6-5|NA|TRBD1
TGTGCCAGCAGTAAACCGGGACAGGACTATGAAAAACTGTTTTTT
CASSKPGQDYEKLFF
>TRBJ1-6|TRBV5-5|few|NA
TGTGCCAGCAGCTTGGTCATGGGGGGTTCACCCCTCCACTTT
CASSLVMGGSPLHF
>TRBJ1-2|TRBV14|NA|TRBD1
TGTGCCAGCAGCCAAGACGGGACAGGTGTGAAGGGCTACACCTTC
CASSQDGTGVKGYTF
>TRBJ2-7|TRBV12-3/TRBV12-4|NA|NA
TGTGCCAGCAGTTTGGGCAGGGACTACGAGCAGTACTTC
CASSLGRDYEQYF
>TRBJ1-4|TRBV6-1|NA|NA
TGTGCCAGCAGCGAAAGGGTCCAGGGTAGGGCAACTAATGAAAAACTGTTTTTT
CASSERVQGRATNEKLFF
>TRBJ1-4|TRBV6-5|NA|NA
TGTGCCACCAGGTTCGCGGGCTATGAAAAACTGTTTTTT
CATRFAGYEKLFF
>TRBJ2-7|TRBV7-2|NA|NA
TGTGCCAGCAGCCCGGCAGGCGGGGGCCGTACTACTCCCTACGAGCAGTACTTC
CASSPAGGGRTTPYEQYF
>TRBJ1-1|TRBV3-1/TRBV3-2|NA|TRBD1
TGTGCCAGCAGCCAACTGGGACAGTTGAACACTGAAGCTTTCTTT
CASSQLGQLNTEAFF
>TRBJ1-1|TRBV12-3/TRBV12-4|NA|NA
TGTGCCAGCAGCGTAGGGGGTCAAGCTTTCTTT
CASSVGGQAFF
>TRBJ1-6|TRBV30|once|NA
TGTGCCTGGAGAGATATCCGGACAGATAATTCACCCCTCCACTTT
CAWRDIRTDNSPLHF
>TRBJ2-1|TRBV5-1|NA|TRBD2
TGCGCCAGCAGCCACCGCGGGACTAGCGGGGGGGGGAATGAGCAGTTCTTC
CASSHRGTSGGGNEQFF